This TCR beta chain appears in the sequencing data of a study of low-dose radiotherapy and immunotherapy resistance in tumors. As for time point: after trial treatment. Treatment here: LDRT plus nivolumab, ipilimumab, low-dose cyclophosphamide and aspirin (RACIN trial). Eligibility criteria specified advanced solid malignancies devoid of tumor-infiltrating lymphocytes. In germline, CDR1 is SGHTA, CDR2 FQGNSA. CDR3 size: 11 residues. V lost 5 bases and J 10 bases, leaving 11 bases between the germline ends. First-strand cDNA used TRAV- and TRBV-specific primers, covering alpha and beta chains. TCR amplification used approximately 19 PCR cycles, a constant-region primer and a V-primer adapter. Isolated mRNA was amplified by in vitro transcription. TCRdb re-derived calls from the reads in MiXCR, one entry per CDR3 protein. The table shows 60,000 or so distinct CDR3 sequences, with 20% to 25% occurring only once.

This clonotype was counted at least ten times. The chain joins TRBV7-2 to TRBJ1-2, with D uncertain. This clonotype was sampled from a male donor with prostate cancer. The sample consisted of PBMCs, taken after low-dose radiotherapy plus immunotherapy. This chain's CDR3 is CASSTEVVYTF. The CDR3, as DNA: TGTGCCAGCAGCACGGAAGTGGTCTACACCTTC.